This entry describes one T cell receptor (beta chain). Its specificity is unknown. This entry is derived from a study of shared clonotypes between healthy human individuals. Study as a whole: A couple of women and a few men aged 18 to 49 made up the donors. For every donor, three CD4 naive, three CD4 memory, two CD8 naive and one CD8 memory plates were used. Study results and caveats: Rarefaction indicated that sorted-subset sequencing remained incomplete although depth was large.

Sequenced by immunoSEQ multiplex PCR; TCRdb stores in-frame clones only, minus some. The data show about 2.4 million clones, with 93% seen just once and roughly 0.36% held by the top ten. Germline V gives CDR1 SGDLS, CDR2 YYNGEE. The trim removed 5 bases at V and 4 bases at J, leaving 6 bases unmatched. CDR3 length: 14 residues. This TCR was recovered from a man aged 18 to 35 in good health. Some clones in this sample may be carry-over from other donors' samples. Source material: naive CD4+ T cells from PBMCs. As for subset: CD45RA+ positively selected. The J gene is TRBJ2-1, the V gene TRBV9, with 7 bases that match TRBD2. The CDR3 here is CASSAAGIYNEQFF. In DNA, the CDR3 is TGTGCCAGCAGTGCAGCGGGGATATACAATGAGCAGTTCTTC.